This T cell receptor beta chain originates from a study of blood T cell repertoires in COVID-19. As for the study in general: The study drew acute and convalescent COVID-19 samples from the United States, Italy and Spain. T cells, B-cell-depleted T cells, or PBMCs supplied cDNA or gDNA.

Per germline, CDR1 KGHDR and CDR2 SFDVKD. The CDR3 is made up of 12 amino acids. V was pared by 9 bases and J by 2 bases, with 10 bases between. As handled by the study authors: Reference gene primer amplification yielded estimated nucleated cell counts. Sequencing was performed with immunoSEQ multiplex PCR; in TCRdb, only in-frame clones are kept and a portion is missing. D and trimming come from the DNA, and the V and J calls and clone size come from that table. The sample records 70,000 or so clones, 75% to 90% being singletons. This TCR derives from a woman older than 75 with active COVID-19. The sequenced material came from peripheral blood. J is TRBJ2-7 and V is TRBV24-1, with a weak D call TRBD2 (6 bases). CDR3 loop: CATAGNTYEQYF. For the CDR3, the DNA is TGTGCCACCGCGGGGAATACCTACGAGCAGTACTTC.